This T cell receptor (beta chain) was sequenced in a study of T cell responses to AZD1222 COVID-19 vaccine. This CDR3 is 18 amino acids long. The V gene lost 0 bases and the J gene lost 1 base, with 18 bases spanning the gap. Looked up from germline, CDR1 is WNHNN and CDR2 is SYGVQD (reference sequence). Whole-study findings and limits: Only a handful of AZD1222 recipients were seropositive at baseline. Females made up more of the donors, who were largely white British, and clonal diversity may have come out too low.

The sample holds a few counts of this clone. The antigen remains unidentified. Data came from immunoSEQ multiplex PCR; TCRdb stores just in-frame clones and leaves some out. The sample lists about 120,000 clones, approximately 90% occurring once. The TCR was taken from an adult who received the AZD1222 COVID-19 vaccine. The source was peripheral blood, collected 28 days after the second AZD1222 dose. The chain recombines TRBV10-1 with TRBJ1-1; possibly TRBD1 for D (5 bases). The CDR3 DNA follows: TGCGCCAGCAGTGAGTCGACCTCAGGGACGGAGGAGAACACTGAAGCTTTCTTT. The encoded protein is CASSESTSGTEENTEAFF.